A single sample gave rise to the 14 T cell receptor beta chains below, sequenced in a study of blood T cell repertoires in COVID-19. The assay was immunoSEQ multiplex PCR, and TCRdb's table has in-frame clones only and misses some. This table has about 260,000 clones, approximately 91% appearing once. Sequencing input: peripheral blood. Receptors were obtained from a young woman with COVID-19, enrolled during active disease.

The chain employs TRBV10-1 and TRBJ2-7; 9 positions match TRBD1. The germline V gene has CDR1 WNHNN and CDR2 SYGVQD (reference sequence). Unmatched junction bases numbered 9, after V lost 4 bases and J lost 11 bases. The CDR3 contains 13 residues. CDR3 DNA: TGCGCCAGCAGTGGGACAGGGGCGTATGGCAAGTACTTC. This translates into CASSGTGAYGKYF.

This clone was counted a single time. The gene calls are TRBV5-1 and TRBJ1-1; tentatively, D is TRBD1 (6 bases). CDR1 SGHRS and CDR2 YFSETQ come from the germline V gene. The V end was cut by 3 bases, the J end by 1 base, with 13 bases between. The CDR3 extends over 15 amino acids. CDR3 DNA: TGCGCCAGCAGCTCCGGGGGGCTTGGGAACACTGAAGCTTTCTTT. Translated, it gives CASSSGGLGNTEAFF.

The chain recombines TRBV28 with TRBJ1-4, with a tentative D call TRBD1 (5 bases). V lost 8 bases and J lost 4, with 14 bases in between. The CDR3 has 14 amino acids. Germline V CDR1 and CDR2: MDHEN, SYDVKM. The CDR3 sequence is CASVSRGGNEKLFF. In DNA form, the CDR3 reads TGTGCCAGCGTGTCTCGGGGGGGTAATGAAAAACTGTTTTTT.

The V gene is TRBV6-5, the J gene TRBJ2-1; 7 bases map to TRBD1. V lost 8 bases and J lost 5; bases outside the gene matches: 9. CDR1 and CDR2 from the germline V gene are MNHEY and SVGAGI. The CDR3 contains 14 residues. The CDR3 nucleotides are TGTGCCAGCTGGGGGACAGATACTAACAATGAGCAGTTCTTC. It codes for CASWGTDTNNEQFF.

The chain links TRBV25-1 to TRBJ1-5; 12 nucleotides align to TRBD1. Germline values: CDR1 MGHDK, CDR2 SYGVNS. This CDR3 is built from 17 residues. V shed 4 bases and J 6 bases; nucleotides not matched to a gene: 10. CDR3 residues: CASSASGTGGAFQPQHF. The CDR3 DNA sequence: TGTGCCAGCAGTGCGTCCGGGACAGGGGGCGCGTTTCAGCCCCAGCATTTT.

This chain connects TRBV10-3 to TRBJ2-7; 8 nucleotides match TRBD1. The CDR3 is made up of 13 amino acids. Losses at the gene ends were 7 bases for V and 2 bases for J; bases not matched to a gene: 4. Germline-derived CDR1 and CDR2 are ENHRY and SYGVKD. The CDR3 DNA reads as TGTGCCATCAAGGGGACAGGCCCCTACGAGCAGTACTTC. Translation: CAIKGTGPYEQYF.

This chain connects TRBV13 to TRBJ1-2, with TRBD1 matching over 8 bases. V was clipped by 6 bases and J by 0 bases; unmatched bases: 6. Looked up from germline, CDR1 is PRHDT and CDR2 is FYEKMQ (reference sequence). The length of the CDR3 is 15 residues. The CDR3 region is CASRGRTGTNYGYTF. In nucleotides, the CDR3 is TGTGCCAGCAGGGGAAGGACAGGGACTAACTATGGCTACACCTTC.

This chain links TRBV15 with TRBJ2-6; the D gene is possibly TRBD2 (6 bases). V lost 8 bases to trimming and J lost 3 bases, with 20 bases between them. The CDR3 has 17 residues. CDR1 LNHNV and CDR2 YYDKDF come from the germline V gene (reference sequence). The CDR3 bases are TGTGCCACCCGGGGTGGGGACTTGTGGCATGGGGCCAACGTCCTGACTTTC. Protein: CATRGGDLWHGANVLTF. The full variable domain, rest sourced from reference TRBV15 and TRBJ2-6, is DAMVIQNPRYQVTQFGKPVTLSCSQTLNHNVMYWYQQKSSQAPKLLFHYYDKDFNNEADTPDNFQSRRPNTSFCFLDIRSPGLGDTAMYLCATRGGDLWHGANVLTFGAGSRLTVL.

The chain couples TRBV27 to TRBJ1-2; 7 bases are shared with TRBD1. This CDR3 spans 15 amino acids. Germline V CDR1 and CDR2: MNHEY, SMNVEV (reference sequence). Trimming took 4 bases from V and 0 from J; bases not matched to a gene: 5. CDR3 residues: CASSSWGQPNYGYTF. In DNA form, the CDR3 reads TGTGCCAGCAGTTCTTGGGGACAGCCTAACTATGGCTACACCTTC.

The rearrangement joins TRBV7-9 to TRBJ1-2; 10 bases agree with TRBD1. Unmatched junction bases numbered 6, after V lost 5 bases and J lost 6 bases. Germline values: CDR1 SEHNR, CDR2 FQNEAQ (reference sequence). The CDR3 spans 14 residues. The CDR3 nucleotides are TGTGCCAGCAGCCCACCGGGACAGGGGCATGGCTACACCTTC. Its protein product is CASSPPGQGHGYTF. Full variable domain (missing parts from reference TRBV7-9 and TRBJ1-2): DTGVSQNPRHKITKRGQNVTFRCDPISEHNRLYWYRQTLGQGPEFLTYFQNEAQLEKSRLLSDRFSAERPKGSFSTLEIQRTEQGDSAMYLCASSPPGQGHGYTFGSGTRLTVV.

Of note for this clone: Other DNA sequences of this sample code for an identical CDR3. CDR3: CASSPSGETQYF. CDR3 nucleotide sequence: TGTGCCAGTAGTCCTTCGGGGGAGACCCAGTACTTC. The chain joins TRBV19 to TRBJ2-5; D might be TRBD2 (5 bases). The V and J ends lost 5 bases and 5 bases respectively, with 9 bases between them. Germline V lookup: CDR1 LNHDA, CDR2 SQIVND (reference sequence). The CDR3 totals 12 residues.

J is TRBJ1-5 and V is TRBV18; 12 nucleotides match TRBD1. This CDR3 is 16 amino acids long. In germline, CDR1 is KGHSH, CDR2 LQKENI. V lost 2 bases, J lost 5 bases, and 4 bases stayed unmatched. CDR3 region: CASSPRDRGHHQPQHF. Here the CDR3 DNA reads TGTGCCAGCTCACCAAGGGACAGGGGGCATCATCAGCCCCAGCATTTT.

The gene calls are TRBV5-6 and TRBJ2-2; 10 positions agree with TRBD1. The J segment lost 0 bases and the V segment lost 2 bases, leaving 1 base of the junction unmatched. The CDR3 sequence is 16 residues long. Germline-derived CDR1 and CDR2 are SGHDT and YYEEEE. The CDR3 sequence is CASSFGQGANTGELFF. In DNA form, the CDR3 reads TGTGCCAGCAGCTTCGGACAGGGGGCGAACACCGGGGAGCTGTTTTTT.

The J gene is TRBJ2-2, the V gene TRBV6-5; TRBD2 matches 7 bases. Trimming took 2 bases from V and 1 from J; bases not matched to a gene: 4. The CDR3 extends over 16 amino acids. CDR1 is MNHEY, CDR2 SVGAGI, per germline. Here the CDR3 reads CASSYGRGMNTGELFF. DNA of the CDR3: TGTGCCAGCAGTTACGGGCGGGGGATGAACACCGGGGAGCTGTTTTTT.